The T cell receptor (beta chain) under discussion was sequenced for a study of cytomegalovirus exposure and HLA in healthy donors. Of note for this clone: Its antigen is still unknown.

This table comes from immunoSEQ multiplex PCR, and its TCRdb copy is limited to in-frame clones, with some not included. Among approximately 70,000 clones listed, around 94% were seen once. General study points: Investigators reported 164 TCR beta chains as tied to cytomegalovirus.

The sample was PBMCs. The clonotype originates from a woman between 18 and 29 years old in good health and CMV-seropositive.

This CDR3 reads CASRSEAANYGYTF. The CDR3 region has the DNA TGTGCCAGCAGATCAGAGGCTGCTAACTATGGCTACACCTTC. The chain carries TRBV5-5 and TRBJ1-2; D not resolved. The CDR3 is made up of 14 amino acids. Germline values: CDR1 SGHKS, CDR2 YYEKEE (reference sequence). V was shortened by 5 bases and J by 0 bases, with 11 bases between the two germline ends.